These T cell receptor beta chains were read from a single sample in a study of T cells in narcolepsy. Repertoires were generated with immunoSEQ multiplex PCR, while TCRdb's copy carries only in-frame clones and drops some. The sample holds about 22,000 clones, 81% seen once. Sequenced input: memory (CD45RA-) CD4+ T cells from blood. These receptors were collected from a human donor in good health. Both conserved end residues are part of each CDR3. D genes are given only for firm matches. The size entry is marked missing in some rows and otherwise reads once, few, many or a size class.

clone_size	d_call	v_call	j_call	cdr3_nt	cdr3_aa
once	NA	TRBV9	TRBJ2-7	TGTGCCAGCAGCCCGGGACTTCTAGGCTACGAGCAGTACTTC	CASSPGLLGYEQYF
NA	NA	TRBV27	TRBJ2-2	TGTGCCAGCAGTCAACCGACAAGAGCCGGGGAGCTGTTTTTT	CASSQPTRAGELFF
NA	NA	TRBV5-1	TRBJ2-2	TGCGCCAGCAGCTCGCAACCGGGACAGAACACCGGGGAGCTGTTTTTT	CASSSQPGQNTGELFF
NA	NA	TRBV19	TRBJ2-1	TGTGCCAGTAGTATCAGGGATGAGCAGTTCTTC	CASSIRDEQFF
few	TRBD1	TRBV28	TRBJ1-5	TGTGCCAGCAGGACAGGGGCGGTTCAGCCCCAGCATTTT	CASRTGAVQPQHF
once	TRBD1	TRBV29-1	TRBJ1-1	TGCAGCGTTTTGACAGGGGTAACTGAAGCTTTCTTT	CSVLTGVTEAFF
NA	NA	TRBV10-2	TRBJ2-1	TGCGCCAGCAGTGAGCCCCTACAGGGGGCGGGAGGTCATGAGCAGTTCTTC	CASSEPLQGAGGHEQFF
NA	NA	TRBV5-1	TRBJ2-7	TGCGCCAGCAGCTTGTTTGCGGGGGCGTACGAGCAGTACTTC	CASSLFAGAYEQYF
NA	TRBD2	TRBV7-2	TRBJ2-1	TGTGCCAGCAGCTTAGTAGCGGGGGGCTCCAATGAGCAGTTCTTC	CASSLVAGGSNEQFF
NA	TRBD2	TRBV5-1	TRBJ2-3	TGCGCCAGCAGCTTGGTTGGGACTAGCGTGACAGATACGCAGTATTTT	CASSLVGTSVTDTQYF
NA	NA	TRBV5-4	TRBJ1-4	TGTGCCAGCAGCTTGGGACAGAATAATAATGAAAAACTGTTTTTT	CASSLGQNNNEKLFF
NA	NA	TRBV11-1	TRBJ2-3	TGTGCCAGCAGCTTAGCTTCACTAGGAGTAGATACGCAGTATTTT	CASSLASLGVDTQYF
NA	NA	TRBV5-8	TRBJ2-3	TGTGCCAGCAGCTTGGGGGGGGCCAACACAGATACGCAGTATTTT	CASSLGGANTDTQYF
NA	NA	TRBV25-1	TRBJ1-6	TGTGCCAGCAGTGTCGGGAATTCACCCCTCCACTTT	CASSVGNSPLHF
once	NA	TRBV6-5	TRBJ1-2	TGTGCCAGCAGTGATGTCATCTATGGCTACACCTTC	CASSDVIYGYTF
few	NA	TRBV6-1	TRBJ2-4	TGTGCCAGCAGTGAAGGGGGTGGCCAAAACATTCAGTACTTC	CASSEGGGQNIQYF
NA	NA	TRBV9	TRBJ2-1	TGTGCCAGCAGCGCCGCGACAGCCGGATCCTACAATGAGCAGTTCTTC	CASSAATAGSYNEQFF
NA	NA	TRBV7-2	TRBJ2-1	TGTGCCAGCAGCTTAAGTAAGTTTGAGCAGTTCTTC	CASSLSKFEQFF
NA	NA	TRBV9	TRBJ2-1	TGTGCCAGCAGCGGCGGGACAAGGGTTGACAATGAGCAGTTCTTC	CASSGGTRVDNEQFF
NA	NA	TRBV7-2	TRBJ2-1	TGTGCCAGCAGCTTAGAGATCCGGGGGTCCTACAATGAGCAGTTCTTC	CASSLEIRGSYNEQFF
NA	NA	TRBV2	TRBJ2-2	TGTGCCAGCAGGAGGACTCGGACGGGGGAGCTGTTTTTT	CASRRTRTGELFF
NA	TRBD1	TRBV2	TRBJ1-6	TGTGCCAGCAGGAGGGACAGCCTCTATAATTCACCCCTCCACTTT	CASRRDSLYNSPLHF
NA	TRBD2	TRBV19	TRBJ2-5	TGTGGCAGTCGGTCGGCTAGCGGGGATGCAATCTGGACCCAGTACTTC	CGSRSASGDAIWTQYF
NA	NA	TRBV18	TRBJ2-2	TGTGCCAGCTCACCGGACAGGAACACCGGGGAGCTGTTTTTT	CASSPDRNTGELFF
NA	NA	TRBV5-1	TRBJ2-3	TGTGCCAGCAGGTCCACGGGGGCCGGGGATACGCAGTATTTT	CASRSTGAGDTQYF
NA	NA	TRBV5-4	TRBJ2-5	TGTGCCAGCAGCGACCCGAAGGACATCCAAGAGACCCAGTACTTC	CASSDPKDIQETQYF
NA	TRBD1	TRBV5-1	TRBJ2-7	TGCGCCAGCAGCTTGGGGACAGGGATGCAGTACTTC	CASSLGTGMQYF
once	NA	TRBV6-1	TRBJ2-2	TGTGCCAGCAGTGAATCAAGGACATCGAACACCGGGGAGCTGTTTTTT	CASSESRTSNTGELFF
NA	TRBD1	TRBV19	TRBJ2-7	TGTGCCAGTAGTTCTTTCGACAGGGGACGCGAGCAGTACTTC	CASSSFDRGREQYF
NA	NA	TRBV6-5	TRBJ2-2	TGTGCCAGCACCTCCGGGGGCACCGGGGAGCTGTTTTTT	CASTSGGTGELFF
NA	NA	TRBV25-1	TRBJ2-7	TGTGCCAGCAGAAATGATAAACCAGGTTACGAGCAGTACTTC	CASRNDKPGYEQYF
NA	NA	TRBV6-6	TRBJ1-1	TGTGCCAGCTTTTTTTCACGGGTGTACACTGAAGCTTTCTTT	CASFFSRVYTEAFF
NA	NA	TRBV2	TRBJ2-7	TGTGCCAGCGGGACCCCCGCCAGGGGCGAGCAGTACTTC	CASGTPARGEQYF
NA	NA	TRBV6-5	TRBJ1-1	TGTGCCAGCAGTTCGACGGGTCGAGGCACTGAAGCTTTCTTT	CASSSTGRGTEAFF
NA	NA	TRBV28	TRBJ2-1	TGTGCCAGCAGTTTCATAACAGCCTCCTACAATGAGCAGTTCTTC	CASSFITASYNEQFF
NA	NA	TRBV7-2	TRBJ2-5	TGTGCCAGCAGCTTAGGTGGAGCGAATCAAGAGACCCAGTACTTC	CASSLGGANQETQYF
NA	TRBD1	TRBV7-2	TRBJ2-1	TGTGCCAGCAGCTCGGACAGGGGTTATGAGCAGTTCTTC	CASSSDRGYEQFF
NA	NA	TRBV6-5	TRBJ2-7	TGTGCCAGCTTGGGAGCGTCCTCCTACGAGCAGTACTTC	CASLGASSYEQYF
NA	TRBD1	TRBV19	TRBJ1-5	TGTGCCAGTACCCTCGGACAGGGAAATGTCCATCAGCCCCAGCATTTT	CASTLGQGNVHQPQHF
NA	TRBD1	TRBV2	TRBJ2-5	TGTGCCAGCCCAGGGGACAGGGGGCGTCGGGAGACCCAGTACTTC	CASPGDRGRRETQYF
NA	NA	TRBV5-6	TRBJ1-5	TGTGCCAGCAGTACGCGGGGGGCGTATAGCAATCAGCCCCAGCATTTT	CASSTRGAYSNQPQHF
NA	NA	TRBV10-3	TRBJ1-1	TGTGCCATCAGTGAGTCAGGGGCTCGCCACACTGAAGCTTTCTTT	CAISESGARHTEAFF
NA	TRBD1	TRBV2	TRBJ2-2	TGTGCCAGCAGGATAGACAGGGACCGGTCCGGGGAGCTGTTTTTT	CASRIDRDRSGELFF
NA	NA	TRBV19	TRBJ1-2	TGCGCCAGTACCCCCCGGGGCAGGGGCTATGGCTACACCTTC	CASTPRGRGYGYTF
NA	NA	TRBV5-1	TRBJ2-1	TGCGCCAGCAGCCCCCGGGACGGCCATATCAATGAGCAGCTCTTC	CASSPRDGHINEQLF
NA	NA	TRBV5-4	TRBJ1-2	TGTGCCAGCACCAGGGACTCGCAGAACTATGGCTACACCTTC	CASTRDSQNYGYTF
NA	NA	TRBV29-1	TRBJ1-5	TGCAGCGTTGCCGACTCCGGGAATCAGCCCCAGCATTTT	CSVADSGNQPQHF
NA	NA	TRBV20-1	TRBJ2-5	TGCAGTGTCCCTGGGACGGCAATCCAGTACTTC	CSVPGTAIQYF
NA	TRBD1	TRBV25-1	TRBJ2-1	TGTGCCAGCAGTGAGCTCCGGTATGGACAGGGCCCCAATGAGCAGTTCTTC	CASSELRYGQGPNEQFF
few	NA	TRBV23-1	TRBJ1-1	TGCGCCAGCAGTCAAGGGGGGGCTGGACTAACAATGAACACTGAAGCTTTCTTT	CASSQGGAGLTMNTEAFF
NA	TRBD1	TRBV2	TRBJ2-2	TGTGCCAGCAGTGGTGACAGGGGGAATCACGGGGAGCTGTTTTTT	CASSGDRGNHGELFF
NA	NA	TRBV5-6	TRBJ1-1	TGTGCCAGCAGCCCCTGGGAGCTTCTGGGCACTGAAGCTTTCTTT	CASSPWELLGTEAFF
NA	NA	TRBV4-3	TRBJ1-2	TGCGCCAGCAGCCAAGTGGAGGCAGGGGACTATGGCTACACCTTC	CASSQVEAGDYGYTF
once	TRBD1	TRBV28	TRBJ1-5	TGTGCCAGCAGTTTGGGGGGGACAGGGGGCAATCAGCCCCAGCATTTT	CASSLGGTGGNQPQHF